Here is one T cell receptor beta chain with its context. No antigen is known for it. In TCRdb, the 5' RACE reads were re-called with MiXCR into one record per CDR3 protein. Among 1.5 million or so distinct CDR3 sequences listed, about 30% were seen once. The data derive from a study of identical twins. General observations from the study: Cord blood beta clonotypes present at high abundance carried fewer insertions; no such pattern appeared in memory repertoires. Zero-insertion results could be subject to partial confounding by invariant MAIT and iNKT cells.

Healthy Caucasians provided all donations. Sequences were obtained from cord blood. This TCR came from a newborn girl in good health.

CDR3 protein: CASSLRRLDSPLHF. CDR3 bases: TGTGCCAGCAGTTTAAGGAGACTAGACTCACCCCTCCACTTT. This chain links TRBV28 with TRBJ1-6; D gene unclear. This CDR3 comprises 14 residues. Germline lookup yields CDR1 MDHEN and CDR2 SYDVKM. The ends were cut back, 2 bases at V and 10 bases at J, with 12 bases in the middle.